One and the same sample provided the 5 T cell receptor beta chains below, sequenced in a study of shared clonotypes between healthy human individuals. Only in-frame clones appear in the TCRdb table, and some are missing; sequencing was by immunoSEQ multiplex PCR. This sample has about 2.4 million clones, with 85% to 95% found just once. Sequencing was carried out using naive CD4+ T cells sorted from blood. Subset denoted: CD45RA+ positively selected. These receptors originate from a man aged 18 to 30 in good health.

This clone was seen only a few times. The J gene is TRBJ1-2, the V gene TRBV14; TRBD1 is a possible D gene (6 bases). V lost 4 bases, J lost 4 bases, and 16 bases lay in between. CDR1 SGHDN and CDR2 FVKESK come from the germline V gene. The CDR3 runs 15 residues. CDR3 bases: TGTGCCAGCAGCCGACTGACAGGCCGAATCTATGGCTACACCTTC. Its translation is CASSRLTGRIYGYTF.

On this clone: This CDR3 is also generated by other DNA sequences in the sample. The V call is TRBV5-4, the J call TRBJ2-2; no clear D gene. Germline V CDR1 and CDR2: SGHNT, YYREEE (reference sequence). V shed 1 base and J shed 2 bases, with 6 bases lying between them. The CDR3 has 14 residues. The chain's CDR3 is CASSLMTNTGELFF. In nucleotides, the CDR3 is TGTGCCAGCAGCTTGATGACTAACACCGGGGAGCTGTTTTTT.

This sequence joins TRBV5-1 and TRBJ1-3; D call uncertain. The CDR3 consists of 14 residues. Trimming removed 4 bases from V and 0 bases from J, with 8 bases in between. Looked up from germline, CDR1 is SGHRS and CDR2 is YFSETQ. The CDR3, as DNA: TGCGCCAGCAGCCCTTTTGTCTCTGGAAACACCATATATTTT. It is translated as CASSPFVSGNTIYF. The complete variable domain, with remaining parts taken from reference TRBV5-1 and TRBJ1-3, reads KAGVTQTPRYLIKTRGQQVTLSCSPISGHRSVSWYQQTPGQGLQFLFEYFSETQRNKGNFPGRFSGRQFSNSRSEMNVSTLELGDSALYLCASSPFVSGNTIYFGEGSWLTVV.

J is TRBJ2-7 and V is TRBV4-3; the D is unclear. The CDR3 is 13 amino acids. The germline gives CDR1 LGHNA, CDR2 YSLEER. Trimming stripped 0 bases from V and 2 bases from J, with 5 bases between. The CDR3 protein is CASSQELAYEQYF. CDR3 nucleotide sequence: TGCGCCAGCAGCCAAGAGTTGGCCTACGAGCAGTACTTC.

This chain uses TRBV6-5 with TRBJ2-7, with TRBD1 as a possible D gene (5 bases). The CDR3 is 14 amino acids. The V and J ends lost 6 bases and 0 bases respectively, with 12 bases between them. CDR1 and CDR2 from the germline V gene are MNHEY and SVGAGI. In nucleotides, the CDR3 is TGTGCCAGCAGCAAGAGACAGACCTCCTACGAGCAGTACTTC. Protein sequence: CASSKRQTSYEQYF.